This is a list of T cell receptor beta chains from one sample in a study of sequential checkpoint blockade in melanoma. TCRdb keeps only in-frame clones here, not all; method: immunoSEQ multiplex PCR. The sample yields some 31,000 clones, around nine tenths seen once. Sequenced here: CD8+ T cells sorted from blood (inferred from file names), sampled from a patient given nivolumab and ipilimumab in sequence. The receptors originated from a human donor with melanoma. Both conserved end residues are part of each CDR3. The D gene is left open where the match is weak. Only part of the rows carry a size: once, few, many, or a class if the clone is expanded.

cdr3_aa cdr3_nt d_call v_call clone_size j_call
CASSLGQGPLANVLTF TGTGCCAGCAGCTTAGGACAGGGCCCGTTGGCCAACGTCCTGACTTTC TRBD1 TRBV7-8 - TRBJ2-6
CASSSGTGDYTGELFF TGTGCCAGCAGTTCGGGGACAGGAGATTACACCGGGGAGCTGTTTTTT TRBD1 TRBV28 - TRBJ2-2
CASSREEEKLFF TGTGCCAGCAGCCGCGAGGAGGAAAAACTGTTTTTT - TRBV7-9 medium-sized TRBJ1-4
CASSQSAGVFGYEQYF TGTGCCAGCAGCCAATCGGCGGGAGTATTTGGTTACGAGCAGTACTTC TRBD2 TRBV4-2 - TRBJ2-7
CASSLSAGVNYGYTF TGTGCCAGCAGTTTATCTGCGGGTGTCAACTATGGCTACACCTTC - TRBV27 - TRBJ1-2
CASSEDRGGEQYF TGTGCCAGCAGCGAGGACAGGGGGGGCGAGCAGTACTTC TRBD1 TRBV7-2 - TRBJ2-7
CASSLASRLAGEDTQYF TGTGCCAGCAGCTTAGCGTCCCGCCTAGCGGGAGAGGATACGCAGTATTTT TRBD2 TRBV7-2 - TRBJ2-3
CASSGEGLAGVEEQFF TGTGCCAGCAGTGGAGAAGGACTAGCGGGGGTGGAGGAGCAGTTCTTC TRBD2 TRBV2 - TRBJ2-1
CASRLSPAGGSYNEQFF TGTGCCAGCAGACTTTCCCCGGCGGGGGGGTCCTACAATGAGCAGTTCTTC TRBD2 TRBV27 - TRBJ2-1
CASSHGLAGNNEQFF TGTGCCAGCAGCCATGGACTAGCGGGAAACAATGAGCAGTTCTTC TRBD2 TRBV9 - TRBJ2-1
CASSPGGAVYEQYF TGTGCCAGCAGTCCAGGGGGCGCCGTCTACGAGCAGTACTTC TRBD1 TRBV27 - TRBJ2-7
CASRGGGKPYVAYEQYF TGCGCCAGCAGGGGAGGGGGGAAGCCCTACGTGGCCTACGAGCAGTACTTC - TRBV5-1 few TRBJ2-7
CASTSGAVEQYF TGTGCCAGCACTAGCGGGGCCGTCGAGCAGTACTTC TRBD2 TRBV6-5 - TRBJ2-7
CASSQDGAVNQPQHF TGCGCCAGCAGCCAAGATGGAGCCGTTAATCAGCCCCAGCATTTT - TRBV4-3 - TRBJ1-5
CASSPGTGYTNQPQHF TGTGCCAGCAGTCCCGGGACAGGGTATACCAATCAGCCCCAGCATTTT TRBD1 TRBV27 - TRBJ1-5
CATSGTSGRPGDTQYF TGTGCCACCAGCGGAACTAGCGGGCGACCCGGAGATACGCAGTATTTT TRBD2 TRBV15 - TRBJ2-3
CASSYLDNSPLHF TGTGCCAGCAGTTACTTAGATAATTCACCCCTCCACTTT - TRBV6-5 - TRBJ1-6
CASSTTGTGGTEAFF TGTGCCAGCAGCACAACCGGGACAGGTGGGACTGAAGCTTTCTTT TRBD1 TRBV5-5 - TRBJ1-1